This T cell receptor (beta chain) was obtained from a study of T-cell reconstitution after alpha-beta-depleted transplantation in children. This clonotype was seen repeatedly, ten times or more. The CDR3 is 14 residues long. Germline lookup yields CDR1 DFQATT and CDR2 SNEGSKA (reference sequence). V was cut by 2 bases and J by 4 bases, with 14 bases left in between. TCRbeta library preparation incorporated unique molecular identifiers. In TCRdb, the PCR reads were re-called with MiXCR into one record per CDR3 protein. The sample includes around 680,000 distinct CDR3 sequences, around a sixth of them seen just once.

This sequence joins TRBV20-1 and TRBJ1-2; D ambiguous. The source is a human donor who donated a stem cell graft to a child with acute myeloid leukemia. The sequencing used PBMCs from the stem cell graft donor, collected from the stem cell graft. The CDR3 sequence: CSARPRPTSYGYTF. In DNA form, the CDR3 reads TGCAGTGCTAGACCCCGCCCGACGAGCTATGGCTACACCTTC.